Following are 21 T cell receptor beta chains from one sample sequenced in a study of blood T cell repertoires in COVID-19. Clones were sequenced by immunoSEQ multiplex PCR, and TCRdb holds only the in-frame ones, with some missing. The profile shows around 120,000 clones, around nine tenths of them singletons. Sequencing used peripheral blood. The receptors stem from a man aged 50 or older with acute or convalescent COVID-19.

The chain recombines TRBV5-5 with TRBJ2-7, with TRBD2 matching 13 bases. The CDR3 covers 17 residues. Germline V lookup: CDR1 SGHKS, CDR2 YYEKEE (reference sequence). V was pared by 2 bases and J by 4 bases, with 9 bases of the junction left unmatched. The chain's CDR3 is CASSFGLAGALLYEQYF. As DNA, the CDR3 is TGTGCCAGCAGCTTCGGACTAGCGGGGGCCCTTTTATACGAGCAGTACTTC.

The rearrangement links TRBV7-2 to TRBJ2-1; the match to TRBD2 covers 12 bases. Germline assignment: CDR1 SGHTA and CDR2 FQGNSA. J was trimmed by 7 bases and V by 1 base; bases with no gene match: 14. The CDR3 is 19 amino acids. The CDR3 DNA is TGTGCCAGCAGCTTAGGGACTGGGGCTAGCGGGAGGGTTGGGAATGAGCAGTTCTTC. Encoded protein: CASSLGTGASGRVGNEQFF.

The J gene is TRBJ2-5, the V gene TRBV5-4; TRBD1 aligns across 7 bases. The CDR3 length is 13 residues. The germline V gene encodes CDR1 SGHNT and CDR2 YYREEE (reference sequence). The V and J ends lost 6 bases and 3 bases, in that order; junction bases with no gene match: 5. The CDR3 loop reads CASTPDRKETQYF. The CDR3 DNA sequence: TGTGCCAGCACCCCGGACAGGAAAGAGACCCAGTACTTC. The whole variable domain, remainder taken from reference TRBV5-4 and TRBJ2-5, is ETGVTQSPTHLIKTRGQQVTLRCSSQSGHNTVSWYQQALGQGPQFIFQYYREEENGRGNFPPRFSGLQFPNYSSELNVNALELDDSALYLCASTPDRKETQYFGPGTRLLVL.

This chain joins TRBV6-6 and TRBJ2-3; TRBD2 aligns across 8 bases. The CDR3 has 14 residues. Germline lookup yields CDR1 MNHNY and CDR2 SVGAGI (reference sequence). V dropped 6 bases and J dropped 1; count of bases not matched to a gene: 3. The CDR3 loop reads CASSLLAGTDTQYF. In nucleotides, the CDR3 is TGTGCCAGCAGCTTACTAGCGGGCACAGATACGCAGTATTTT.

The chain has TRBV9 and TRBJ2-2, with 14 bases that match TRBD2. Germline loops: CDR1 SGDLS, CDR2 YYNGEE. The CDR3 loop spans 15 amino acids. With V trimmed by 4 bases and J by 7 bases, 3 bases remained unmatched. CDR3: CASSLGLAGDGELFF. DNA for the CDR3: TGTGCCAGCAGCCTGGGACTAGCGGGAGACGGGGAGCTGTTTTTT.

V usage is TRBV5-1 and J usage is TRBJ2-7; TRBD2 matches 9 bases. V dropped 4 bases and J dropped 1; count of bases not matched to a gene: 9. The V gene's germline CDR1 is SGHRS and CDR2 YFSETQ. The length of the CDR3 is 16 residues. DNA of the CDR3: TGCGCCAGCAGCCTACGGGCTAGCGGGATTTCCTACGAGCAGTACTTC. Translated: CASSLRASGISYEQYF.

The rearrangement links TRBV11-3 to TRBJ2-5; possibly TRBD2 for D (6 bases). Germline V gene lookup returns CDR1 SGHNT and CDR2 YENEEA. Trimming shortened V by 3 bases and J by 5 bases, and 10 bases separated the two germline ends. This CDR3 contains 13 residues. CDR3 coding DNA: TGTGCCAGCAGCTTTGGGGGGACGGAGACCCAGTACTTC. The encoded protein is CASSFGGTETQYF.

V usage is TRBV24-1 and J usage is TRBJ2-3; D possibly corresponds to TRBD1 (6 bases). The CDR3 spans 17 residues. Trimming took off 0 bases at V and 5 bases at J, with 17 bases between the two ends. Germline lookup yields CDR1 KGHDR and CDR2 SFDVKD. The CDR3 region has the DNA TGTGCCACCAGTGATTTGCTGGGGCAGGGGTTAGGAGATACGCAGTATTTT. The encoded protein is CATSDLLGQGLGDTQYF.

This rearrangement joins TRBV10-1 to TRBJ2-1; 11 positions agree with TRBD1. This CDR3 is built from 16 residues. V lost 1 base and J lost 7; bases outside the gene matches: 6. From germline, CDR1 is WNHNN and CDR2 SYGVQD (reference sequence). The CDR3 spells CASSEYRDRGFNEQFF. CDR3 nucleotides: TGCGCCAGCAGTGAGTACCGGGACAGGGGGTTTAATGAGCAGTTCTTC.

The V and J genes are TRBV25-1 and TRBJ1-1, with TRBD1 as a possible D gene (5 bases). Germline-derived CDR1 and CDR2 are MGHDK and SYGVNS. Trimming took off 3 bases at V and 5 bases at J, with 19 bases between the two ends. The CDR3 extends over 16 amino acids. DNA of the CDR3: TGTGCCAGCAGTGACCCGTCCGAAAAGGGGCGGACTGAAGCTTTCTTT. It is translated as CASSDPSEKGRTEAFF.

This chain joins TRBV29-1 and TRBJ1-2; possible D gene TRBD1, 6 bases. In germline, CDR1 is SQVTM, CDR2 ANQGSEA. V lost 5 bases, J lost 3 bases, and 10 bases lay in between. The CDR3 runs 12 residues. The CDR3 protein is CSVKGDDYGYTF. DNA of the CDR3: TGCAGCGTTAAGGGGGATGACTATGGCTACACCTTC. Full variable domain (outside the CDR3, taken from reference TRBV29-1 and TRBJ1-2): SAVISQKPSRDICQRGTSLTIQCQVDSQVTMMFWYRQQPGQSLTLIATANQGSEATYESGFVIDKFPISRPNLTFSTLTVSNMSPEDSSIYLCSVKGDDYGYTFGSGTRLTVV.

This clone has only a few counts. This chain connects TRBV11-3 to TRBJ2-1; D possibly corresponds to TRBD1 (6 bases). Trimming took off 3 bases at V and 0 bases at J, with 9 bases between the two ends. The CDR3 length is 15 residues. CDR1 is SGHNT, CDR2 YENEEA, per germline. The CDR3 DNA follows: TGTGCCAGCAGCTTTCCAGGGGACTCCTACAATGAGCAGTTCTTC. It yields the protein CASSFPGDSYNEQFF.

The chain carries TRBV6-4 and TRBJ2-2, with D possibly being TRBD2 (5 bases). Germline V gives CDR1 MRHNA, CDR2 SNTAGT. Trimming pared 2 bases from V and 4 bases from J, leaving 8 bases between. This CDR3 contains 14 residues. In nucleotides, the CDR3 is TGTGCCAGCAGTGACAGGGCGGGCACCGGGGAGCTGTTTTTT. As protein: CASSDRAGTGELFF.

V and J are TRBV15 and TRBJ2-2; D possibly corresponds to TRBD2 (5 bases). Germline CDR1 and CDR2: LNHNV and YYDKDF (reference sequence). Trimming stripped 3 bases from V and 3 bases from J, with 20 bases between. The CDR3 has 18 residues. The CDR3 region has the DNA TGTGCCACCAGCAGGGGTCAGAGGGTAGATAGAGACACCGGGGAGCTGTTTTTT. The encoded protein is CATSRGQRVDRDTGELFF.

In this sample, this clone turned up once. The chain carries TRBV6-2 or TRBV6-3 and TRBJ2-3, with D perhaps TRBD2 (5 bases). There are 15 residues in the CDR3. Germline CDR1 is MNHEY and CDR2 is SVGEGT. With 3 bases removed from V and 2 bases from J, the gap between germline ends came to 12 bases. CDR3 nucleotides: TGTGCCAGCAGTTATGTCGGGGTTTCCACAGATACGCAGTATTTT. This gives the protein CASSYVGVSTDTQYF.

The chain employs TRBV7-2 and TRBJ2-7, with a tentative D call TRBD2 (5 bases). Trimming took off 5 bases at V and 2 bases at J, with 13 bases between the two ends. CDR1 is SGHTA and CDR2 is FQGNSA in the germline V gene. There are 14 residues in the CDR3. CDR3 sequence reads: CASSLSIGTYEQYF. CDR3 bases: TGTGCCAGCAGCCTTAGTATCGGGACCTACGAGCAGTACTTC.

This chain links TRBV7-2 with TRBJ1-4; TRBD1 aligns across 8 bases. The CDR3 runs 15 residues. The ends lost 5 bases at V and 0 bases at J; junction bases unmatched: 2. Germline V gene lookup returns CDR1 SGHTA and CDR2 FQGNSA. The CDR3 DNA reads TGTGCCAGCAGCCTGGACAGGGCAACTAATGAAAAACTGTTTTTT. Translation gives CASSLDRATNEKLFF.

DNA for the CDR3: TGTGCCAGCAGTACGAAGACTAGCGGGAGGGCCCGGAATGAGCAGTTCTTC. This sequence encodes CASSTKTSGRARNEQFF. V gene TRBV25-1 combines with J gene TRBJ2-1; 14 bases align to TRBD2. CDR1 is MGHDK and CDR2 is SYGVNS in the germline V gene. J gave up 7 bases and V 5 bases, and 10 bases lay outside the gene matches. This CDR3 region has 17 residues.

The chain joins TRBV3-1 (or the pseudogene TRBV3-2) to TRBJ2-3; unclear D gene. The germline CDR1 and CDR2 sequences are LGHDT and YNNKEL (reference sequence). Trimming stripped 0 bases from V and 3 bases from J, with 13 bases between. CDR3 size: 16 residues. In DNA form, the CDR3 reads TGTGCCAGCAGCCAAGATGATACCCCTAGTACAGATACGCAGTATTTT. Translation gives CASSQDDTPSTDTQYF.

V is TRBV7-2 and J is TRBJ1-2, with D perhaps TRBD1 (6 bases). This CDR3 spans 14 amino acids. Germline V gives CDR1 SGHTA, CDR2 FQGNSA. The CDR3 sequence is CAIIGGGRNYGYTF. As DNA, the CDR3 is TGTGCTATTATCGGCGGGGGGCGGAACTATGGCTACACCTTC.

The gene calls are TRBV11-3 and TRBJ1-1, with D tentatively TRBD1 (6 bases). The CDR3 has 14 amino acids. V lost 4 bases, J lost 1 base, and 10 bases lay in between. Germline CDR1 and CDR2: SGHNT and YENEEA. The CDR3 protein is CASSSRTANTEAFF. As DNA, the CDR3 is TGTGCCAGCAGCTCCCGGACAGCGAACACTGAAGCTTTCTTT.